This T cell receptor beta chain was profiled in a study of T cell repertoires in aging, cancer and after chemotherapy. Study at large: Paired samples before and after chemotherapy came from glioblastoma patients receiving temozolomide-based therapy.

This clonotype is medium-sized in the sample. TRB rearrangements spanning V, D and J were amplified using mixed TRB-A/B primers. TCRdb independently ran MiXCR on the multiplex PCR reads; one entry per CDR3 protein. This table holds 2,000 or so distinct CDR3 sequences, about 20% found once. The template was genomic DNA from peripheral blood, not RNA. This receptor was obtained from a human donor with a solid tumor. Sequenced: blood.

CDR3 sequence: CASSWTSRGFGDTQYF. The CDR3 DNA reads as TGTGCCAGCAGTTGGACTAGCAGGGGGTTTGGAGATACGCAGTATTTT. The chain has TRBV6-5 and TRBJ2-3; possibly TRBD2 for D (8 bases). V shed 4 bases and J shed 5 bases, with 19 bases lying between them. The CDR3 totals 16 residues. Germline V gene data show CDR1 as MNHEY and CDR2 as SVGAGI.